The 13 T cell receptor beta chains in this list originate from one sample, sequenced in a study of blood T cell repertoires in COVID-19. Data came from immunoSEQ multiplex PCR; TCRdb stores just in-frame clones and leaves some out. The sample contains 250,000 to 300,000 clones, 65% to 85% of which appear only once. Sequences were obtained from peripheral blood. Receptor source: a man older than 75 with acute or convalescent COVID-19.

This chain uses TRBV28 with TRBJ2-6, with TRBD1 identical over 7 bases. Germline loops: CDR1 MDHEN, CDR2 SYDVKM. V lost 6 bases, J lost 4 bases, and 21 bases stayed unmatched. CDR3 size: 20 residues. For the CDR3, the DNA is TGTGCCAGCAGCTACTCTCCGGGACAGACCACGAGTACAGGGGCCAACGTCCTGACTTTC. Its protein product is CASSYSPGQTTSTGANVLTF.

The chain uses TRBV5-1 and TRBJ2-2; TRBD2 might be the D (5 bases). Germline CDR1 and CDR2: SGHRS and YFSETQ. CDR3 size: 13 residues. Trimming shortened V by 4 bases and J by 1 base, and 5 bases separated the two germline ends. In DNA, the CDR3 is TGCGCCAGCAGCCGGGGGAACACCGGGGAGCTGTTTTTT. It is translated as CASSRGNTGELFF. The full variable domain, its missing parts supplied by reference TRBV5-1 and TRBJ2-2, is KAGVTQTPRYLIKTRGQQVTLSCSPISGHRSVSWYQQTPGQGLQFLFEYFSETQRNKGNFPGRFSGRQFSNSRSEMNVSTLELGDSALYLCASSRGNTGELFFGEGSRLTVL.

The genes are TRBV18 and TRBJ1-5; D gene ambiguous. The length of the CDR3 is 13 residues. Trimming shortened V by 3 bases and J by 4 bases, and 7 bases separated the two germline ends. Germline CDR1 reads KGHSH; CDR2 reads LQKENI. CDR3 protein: CASSPTTNQPQHF. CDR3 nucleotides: TGTGCCAGCTCACCGACAACGAATCAGCCCCAGCATTTT.

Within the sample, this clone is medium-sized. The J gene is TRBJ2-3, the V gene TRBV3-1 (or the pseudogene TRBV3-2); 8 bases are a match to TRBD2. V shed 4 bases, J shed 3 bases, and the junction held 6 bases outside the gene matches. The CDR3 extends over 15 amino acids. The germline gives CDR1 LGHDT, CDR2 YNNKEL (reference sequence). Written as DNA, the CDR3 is TGTGCCAGCAGCCGGGCCGGCGGGGGGACAGATACGCAGTATTTT. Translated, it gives CASSRAGGGTDTQYF.

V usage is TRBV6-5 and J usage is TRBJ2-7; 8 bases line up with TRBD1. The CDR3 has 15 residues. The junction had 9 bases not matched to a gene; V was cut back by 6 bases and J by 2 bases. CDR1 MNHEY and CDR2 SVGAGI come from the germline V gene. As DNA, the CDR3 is TGTGCCAGCAGGGGCCGGGACAGGTTCACCTACGAGCAGTACTTC. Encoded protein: CASRGRDRFTYEQYF.

The CDR3 DNA sequence: TGCGCCAGCAGCCACCCCCCGGGACAGGGTATTCCGAACGAGCAGTACTTC. Translating gives CASSHPPGQGIPNEQYF. The V gene is TRBV4-1, the J gene TRBJ2-7, with TRBD1 identical over 9 bases. CDR3 size: 17 residues. J was trimmed by 5 bases and V by 3 bases; bases with no gene match: 14. CDR1 MGHRA and CDR2 YSYEKL come from the germline V gene.

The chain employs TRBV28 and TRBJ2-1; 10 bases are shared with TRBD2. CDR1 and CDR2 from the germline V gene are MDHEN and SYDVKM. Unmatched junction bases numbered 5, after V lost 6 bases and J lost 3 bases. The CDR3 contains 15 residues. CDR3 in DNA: TGTGCCAGCAGCCTGAGCGGGGGGGACTACAATGAGCAGTTCTTC. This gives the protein CASSLSGGDYNEQFF.

In DNA, the CDR3 is TGTGCCAGTAGCCAACAGGGTTATAATTCACCCCTCCACTTT. Amino acid sequence: CASSQQGYNSPLHF. The V call is TRBV19, the J call TRBJ1-6; a weak D match, TRBD1 (6 bases). Germline V gives CDR1 LNHDA, CDR2 SQIVND (reference sequence). CDR3 length equals 14 residues. Trimming took off 6 bases at V and 4 bases at J, with 10 bases between the two ends.

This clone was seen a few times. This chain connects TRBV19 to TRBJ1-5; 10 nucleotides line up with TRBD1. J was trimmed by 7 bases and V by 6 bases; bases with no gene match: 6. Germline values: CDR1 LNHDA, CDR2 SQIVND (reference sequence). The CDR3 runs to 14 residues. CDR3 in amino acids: CASRTGGQGQPQHF. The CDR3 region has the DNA TGTGCCAGTAGGACTGGGGGACAGGGGCAGCCCCAGCATTTT.

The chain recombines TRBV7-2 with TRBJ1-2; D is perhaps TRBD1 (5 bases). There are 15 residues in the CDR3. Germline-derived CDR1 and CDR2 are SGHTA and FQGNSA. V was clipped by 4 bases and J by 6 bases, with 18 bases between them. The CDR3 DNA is TGTGCCAGCAGCTCTACCTGGTCAGGGAGGCATGGCTACACCTTC. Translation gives CASSSTWSGRHGYTF.

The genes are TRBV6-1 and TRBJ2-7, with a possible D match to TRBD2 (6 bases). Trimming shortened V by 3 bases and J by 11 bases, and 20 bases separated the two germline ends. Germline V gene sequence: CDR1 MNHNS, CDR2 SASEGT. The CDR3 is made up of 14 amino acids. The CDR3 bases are TGTGCCAGCAGTGAGATCAGGGCTGCGGGGTTGGAGTACTTC. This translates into CASSEIRAAGLEYF.

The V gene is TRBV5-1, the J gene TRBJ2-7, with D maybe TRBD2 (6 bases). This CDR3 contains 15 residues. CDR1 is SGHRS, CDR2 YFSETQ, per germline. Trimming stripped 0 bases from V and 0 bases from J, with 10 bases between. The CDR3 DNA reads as TGCGCCAGCAGCTTGGATCCCGGGAGCTCCTACGAGCAGTACTTC. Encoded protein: CASSLDPGSSYEQYF.

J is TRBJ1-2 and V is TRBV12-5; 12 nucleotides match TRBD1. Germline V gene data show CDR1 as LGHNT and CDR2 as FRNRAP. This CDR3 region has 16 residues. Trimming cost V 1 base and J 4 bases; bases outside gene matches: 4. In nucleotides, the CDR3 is TGTGCTAGTGGTTTGGGCGGGACAGGGGGCGGCTATGGCTACACCTTC. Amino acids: CASGLGGTGGGYGYTF.